Each of the 19 T cell receptor beta chains below was sequenced from the same sample in a study of blood T cell repertoires in COVID-19 (dated by TCRdb to the early 2020s). To prepare the library, the immunoSEQ multiplex PCR assay was applied. Held by TCRdb, this immuneACCESS table contains in-frame sequences only and omits some clones. Under half of the omission traces to an unresolved V gene where checked; the cause of the rest is unknown. The sample records about 180,000 clones, 80% to 90% of which are singletons. About 1.9% of the sample rests with the top ten. The sample comprised peripheral blood. The receptors were sampled from a man aged 18 to 29 who had recovered from COVID-19.

Comment on this clone: The junction departs from the called germline gene at one end, perhaps through a read error. The genes are TRBV29-1 and TRBJ2-3; D remains unclear. Germline loops: CDR1 SQVTM, CDR2 ANQGSEA. The CDR3 has 10 amino acids. The CDR3 loop is CSLEERTQYF. Written as DNA, the CDR3 is TGCAGCCTTGAGGAGAGGACGCAGTATTTT.

V and J are TRBV19 and TRBJ2-1, with TRBD1 matching over 10 bases. The CDR3 runs to 15 residues. Germline CDR1 and CDR2: LNHDA and SQIVND (reference sequence). Losses at the gene ends were 6 bases for V and 6 bases for J; bases not matched to a gene: 8. CDR3 in DNA: TGTGCCAGTAGCCGGACAGGGGGGTTGCCCAATGAGCAGTTCTTC. It yields the protein CASSRTGGLPNEQFF.

The CDR3 nucleotides read TGTGCCAGTACCTCGGGAGGGAGTGGGGAGACCCAGTACTTC. As protein: CASTSGGSGETQYF. The chain uses TRBV19 and TRBJ2-5, with 8 bases matching TRBD2. Germline V CDR1 and CDR2: LNHDA, SQIVND (reference sequence). V gave up 7 bases and J gave up 5 bases; unmatched junction bases: 9. The CDR3 is 14 amino acids.

This rearrangement joins TRBV11-2 to TRBJ2-1; 9 bases are shared with TRBD1. With 4 bases clipped from V and 7 bases from J, the junction kept 5 bases outside the gene matches. CDR1 is SGHAT, CDR2 FQNNGV, per germline. The CDR3 has 14 amino acids. CDR3 coding DNA: TGTGCCAGCAGCTCAGGGACAGGGTTTAATGAGCAGTTCTTC. It translates to CASSSGTGFNEQFF.

This chain links TRBV7-2 with TRBJ2-6; D unresolved. The V end was cut by 5 bases, the J end by 2 bases, with 13 bases between. CDR3 length: 16 amino acids. Germline CDR1 is SGHTA and CDR2 is FQGNSA. CDR3 loop: CASSALAGTGANVLTF. CDR3 in DNA: TGTGCCAGCAGCGCGCTGGCAGGAACTGGGGCCAACGTCCTGACTTTC.

V is TRBV6-2 or TRBV6-3 and J is TRBJ1-4; D is unclear. The CDR3 spans 15 residues. The V and J ends lost 3 bases and 5 bases respectively, with 13 bases between them. The germline CDR1 and CDR2 sequences are MNHEY and SVGEGT. Written as DNA, the CDR3 is TGTGCCAGCAGTTATCTTCGGACGGGGAATGAAAAACTGTTTTTT. It codes for CASSYLRTGNEKLFF.

The CDR3 DNA reads as TGTGCCAGCAGCTTAGGGGTAACAGGAACCGGGGAGCTGTTTTTT. This encodes CASSLGVTGTGELFF. This chain connects TRBV5-4 to TRBJ2-2; D is perhaps TRBD1 (5 bases). From germline, CDR1 is SGHNT and CDR2 YYREEE (reference sequence). This CDR3 region has 15 residues. The V gene lost 2 bases and the J gene lost 5 bases, with 13 bases spanning the gap.

This clone was detected only once. This chain connects TRBV18 to TRBJ2-7, with D possibly TRBD1 on 5 matching bases. V lost 3 bases and J 5 bases, leaving 11 bases between the germline ends. The CDR3 is 13 residues long. Germline V gene data show CDR1 as KGHSH and CDR2 as LQKENI. CDR3 sequence: CASSPLRADEQYF. The CDR3 DNA follows: TGTGCCAGCTCACCGCTCAGGGCGGACGAGCAGTACTTC.

The chain links TRBV6-5 to TRBJ1-2; 7 bases match TRBD1. This CDR3 has 14 residues. The V and J ends lost 6 bases and 5 bases, in that order; junction bases with no gene match: 9. Germline assignment: CDR1 MNHEY and CDR2 SVGAGI. CDR3 loop: CASREYRGLYGYTF. The CDR3 DNA reads TGTGCCAGCAGGGAGTACAGGGGCCTGTATGGCTACACCTTC.

The rearrangement links TRBV2 to TRBJ1-1, with D hard to call. CDR3 size: 14 residues. V was pared by 1 base and J by 4 bases, with 10 bases between. In germline, CDR1 is SNHLY, CDR2 FYNNEI. The CDR3, as DNA: TGTGCCAGCAGTGAAGAAGGAGGGAGCACTGAAGCTTTCTTT. Translated: CASSEEGGSTEAFF. The entire variable domain, with the rest obtained from reference TRBV2 and TRBJ1-1, is as follows: EPEVTQTPSHQVTQMGQEVILRCVPISNHLYFYWYRQILGQKVEFLVSFYNNEISEKSEIFDDQFSVERPDGSNFTLKIRSTKLEDSAMYFCASSEEGGSTEAFFGQGTRLTVV.

This clone turned up a few times. V usage is TRBV7-9 and J usage is TRBJ2-1; D perhaps matches TRBD1 (6 bases). The CDR3 runs to 17 residues. Between the trimmed V and J ends, which lost 4 bases and 6 bases, there was a span of 22 bases. Germline CDR1 and CDR2: SEHNR and FQNEAQ (reference sequence). CDR3 amino acids: CASSYLLRDIFINEQFF. The CDR3 coding sequence is TGTGCCAGCAGCTATCTCCTCCGGGACATCTTCATCAATGAGCAGTTCTTC.

The chain links TRBV28 to TRBJ2-1; 7 bases are a match to TRBD2. With V trimmed by 6 bases and J by 2 bases, 7 bases remained unmatched. The CDR3 sequence is 15 residues long. In germline, CDR1 is MDHEN, CDR2 SYDVKM. CDR3 amino acids: CASRLRLATYNEQFF. The CDR3 DNA sequence: TGTGCCAGCAGACTTCGACTAGCAACCTACAATGAGCAGTTCTTC. Combining the CDR3 with reference TRBV28 and TRBJ2-1 gives the whole variable domain DVKVTQSSRYLVKRTGEKVFLECVQDMDHENMFWYRQDPGLGLRLIYFSYDVKMKEKGDIPEGYSVSREKKERFSLILESASTNQTSMYLCASRLRLATYNEQFFGPGTRLTVL.

The V gene is TRBV7-2, the J gene TRBJ1-2; possibly TRBD1 for D (6 bases). Per germline, CDR1 SGHTA and CDR2 FQGNSA. The CDR3 totals 13 residues. With 3 bases removed from V and 7 bases from J, the gap between germline ends came to 12 bases. For the CDR3, the DNA is TGTGCCAGCAGCTTCCGGGGGGCTGGTGGCTACACCTTC. Translated, it gives CASSFRGAGGYTF.

The gene calls are TRBV19 and TRBJ2-1, with D tentatively TRBD2 (5 bases). The CDR3 is made up of 12 amino acids. In germline, CDR1 is LNHDA, CDR2 SQIVND (reference sequence). The V and J ends lost 4 bases and 9 bases respectively, with 10 bases between them. The CDR3 nucleotides are TGTGCCAGTAGTAGATCGAGCGGTGAGCAGTTCTTC. Encoded protein: CASSRSSGEQFF.

The genes are TRBV7-3 and TRBJ2-1; TRBD2 matches 7 bases. In germline, CDR1 is SGHTA, CDR2 FQGTGA. Trimming removed 4 bases from V and 8 bases from J; junction bases left unmatched: 5. This CDR3 has 13 amino acids. The CDR3 region is CASSSASGDEQFF. In DNA, the CDR3 is TGTGCCAGCAGCTCAGCTAGCGGCGATGAGCAGTTCTTC.

The chain links TRBV4-1 to TRBJ2-7, with TRBD2 identical over 10 bases. The germline gives CDR1 MGHRA, CDR2 YSYEKL. This CDR3 spans 15 amino acids. Trimming took 0 bases from V and 7 from J; bases not matched to a gene: 6. CDR3 sequence reads: CASSQEAGGIGEQYF. The CDR3, as DNA: TGCGCCAGCAGCCAAGAAGCGGGAGGGATCGGGGAGCAGTACTTC.

The chain recombines TRBV4-3 with TRBJ2-5, with 16 bases matching TRBD2. Unmatched junction bases numbered 4, after V lost 1 base and J lost 2 bases. In germline, CDR1 is LGHNA, CDR2 YSLEER. The CDR3 consists of 18 residues. CDR3 amino acids: CASSQAGLAGGRQETQYF. Here the CDR3 DNA reads TGCGCCAGCAGCCAAGCGGGACTAGCGGGAGGGAGGCAAGAGACCCAGTACTTC.

The J gene is TRBJ2-2, the V gene TRBV9; unclear D gene. Trimming removed 4 bases at V and 2 bases at J, with 3 bases between. The CDR3 covers 12 residues. Looked up from germline, CDR1 is SGDLS and CDR2 is YYNGEE. The CDR3 DNA follows: TGTGCCAGCAGCACAAACACCGGGGAGCTGTTTTTT. It encodes CASSTNTGELFF.

The chain recombines TRBV29-1 with TRBJ2-2; D is uncertain. The V gene's germline CDR1 is SQVTM and CDR2 ANQGSEA. The CDR3 contains 13 residues. With 0 bases removed from V and 7 bases from J, the gap between germline ends came to 9 bases. CDR3 DNA sequence: TGCAGCGTTGAAGATCCCCCGGTCGGGGAGCTGTTTTTT. Its protein product is CSVEDPPVGELFF.